The 27 T cell receptor beta chains given below trace back to one sample, sequenced in a study of blood T cell repertoires in COVID-19. Libraries were prepared by immunoSEQ multiplex PCR; TCRdb keeps only in-frame clonotypes and omits some of them. This sample carries fewer than 350,000 clones, around nine tenths of them seen once, and the ten largest clones take about 0.94%. Sequencing input: PBMCs or T cells enriched from blood (not recorded which). The receptors derive from a woman aged 30 to 39 who had been exposed to COVID-19.

This clone showed up just a few times. The chain carries TRBV7-9 and TRBJ1-2; 7 bases match TRBD1. CDR1 is SEHNR and CDR2 is FQNEAQ in the germline V gene (reference sequence). This CDR3 spans 13 amino acids. With V trimmed by 5 bases and J by 13 bases, 13 bases remained unmatched. CDR3 in amino acids: CASSEKGQSTSTF. CDR3 nucleotide sequence: TGTGCCAGCAGCGAGAAGGGACAGTCAACTAGCACCTTC.

The chain has TRBV6-5 and TRBJ1-1; 9 nucleotides line up with TRBD1. CDR3 size: 13 residues. Per germline, CDR1 MNHEY and CDR2 SVGAGI. J gave up 7 bases and V 5 bases, and 5 bases lay outside the gene matches. The CDR3 DNA follows: TGTGCCAGCAGTACCCGGGACAGGGTTGAAGCTTTCTTT. Its translation: CASSTRDRVEAFF.

This chain connects TRBV28 to TRBJ1-5, with 7 bases that match TRBD1. The CDR3 is 15 amino acids. V lost 11 bases and J lost 1; bases outside the gene matches: 11. CDR1 is MDHEN, CDR2 SYDVKM, per germline. The CDR3 DNA sequence: TGTGCCGGGCTTAGGGACAGAAGGAGCAATCAGCCCCAGCATTTT. It specifies CAGLRDRRSNQPQHF.

J is TRBJ2-5 and V is TRBV28; TRBD2 matches 10 bases. The CDR3 consists of 12 residues. The V gene end was trimmed by 7 bases and the J gene end by 5 bases; junction bases not matched to a gene: 1. Germline V gene lookup returns CDR1 MDHEN and CDR2 SYDVKM. CDR3 region: CASKLAGETQYF. In DNA, the CDR3 is TGTGCCAGCAAACTAGCGGGGGAGACCCAGTACTTC.

The chain carries TRBV29-1 and TRBJ2-5; 7 nucleotides agree with TRBD1. Germline V CDR1 and CDR2: SQVTM, ANQGSEA. After removal of 7 bases from V and 4 bases from J, the junction contained 9 bases not matched to a gene. The CDR3 has 13 amino acids. The chain's CDR3 is CSAITTGTETQYF. CDR3 DNA sequence: TGCAGCGCAATAACGACAGGGACAGAGACCCAGTACTTC.

The chain couples TRBV15 to TRBJ2-6, with no clear D. V gave up 4 bases and J gave up 0 bases, with 7 bases separating them. From germline, CDR1 is LNHNV and CDR2 YYDKDF (reference sequence). The CDR3 spans 15 residues. The DNA of the CDR3 is TGTGCCACCAGCATGCAGATCTCTGGGGCCAACGTCCTGACTTTC. Translation gives CATSMQISGANVLTF.

The chain employs TRBV9 and TRBJ2-7, with TRBD2 identical over 7 bases. Germline V lookup: CDR1 SGDLS, CDR2 YYNGEE. V lost 3 bases and J lost 3; bases outside the gene matches: 0. CDR3 length equals 12 residues. The CDR3 DNA sequence: TGTGCCAGCAGCGCTAGCGGCTACGAGCAGTACTTC. The encoded protein is CASSASGYEQYF.

The chain recombines TRBV5-1 with TRBJ1-1; D may be TRBD1 (5 bases). This CDR3 has 14 amino acids. CDR1 SGHRS and CDR2 YFSETQ come from the germline V gene. The germline V and J ends were trimmed by 4 bases and 4 bases, with 14 bases remaining between them. In DNA, the CDR3 is TGCGCCAGCAGCCCCCTAAGGGGCGTCACTGAAGCTTTCTTT. Encoded protein: CASSPLRGVTEAFF.

V usage is TRBV19 and J usage is TRBJ1-1; D perhaps matches TRBD1 (5 bases). There are 13 residues in the CDR3. The V and J ends lost 5 bases and 7 bases respectively, with 14 bases between them. Germline V gene lookup returns CDR1 LNHDA and CDR2 SQIVND (reference sequence). The CDR3 protein is CASSLSLQDEAFF. The CDR3, as DNA: TGTGCCAGTAGTCTCTCCCTACAGGATGAAGCTTTCTTT.

The V gene is TRBV11-2, the J gene TRBJ2-5, with D perhaps TRBD2 (5 bases). Trimming took off 1 base at V and 5 bases at J, with 11 bases between the two ends. CDR3 length: 14 amino acids. Germline V gene data show CDR1 as SGHAT and CDR2 as FQNNGV. This CDR3 is CASSLAARGETQYF. The CDR3 bases are TGTGCCAGCAGCTTAGCGGCTAGAGGGGAGACCCAGTACTTC.

The chain has TRBV14 and TRBJ2-1; D unresolved. The CDR3 has 15 amino acids. Germline lookup yields CDR1 SGHDN and CDR2 FVKESK. Trimming removed 4 bases from V and 0 bases from J, with 10 bases in between. CDR3 region: CASSPRLSSYNEQFF. Here the CDR3 DNA reads TGTGCCAGCAGCCCCCGCCTGAGCTCCTACAATGAGCAGTTCTTC. Based on the CDR3 plus reference TRBV14 and TRBJ2-1, the full variable domain is EAGVTQFPSHSVIEKGQTVTLRCDPISGHDNLYWYRRVMGKEIKFLLHFVKESKQDESGMPNNRFLAERTGGTYSTLKVQPAELEDSGVYFCASSPRLSSYNEQFFGPGTRLTVL.

The CDR3 region has the DNA TGTGCCAGCAGTTTAGGGGGGAGCGATACGCAGTATTTT. It is translated as CASSLGGSDTQYF. The chain uses TRBV28 and TRBJ2-3; tentatively, D is TRBD2 (6 bases). Germline CDR1 and CDR2: MDHEN and SYDVKM. Trimming cost V 2 bases and J 6 bases, with 9 bases left between them. The CDR3 spans 13 residues.

The chain recombines TRBV30 with TRBJ1-2; a weak D match, TRBD1 (6 bases). Trimming removed 8 bases from V and 4 bases from J, with 14 bases in between. CDR3 length: 12 residues. CDR1 is GTSNPN and CDR2 is SVGIG in the germline V gene (reference sequence). CDR3 coding DNA: TGTGCCAGTAACCGGGGGGCCTATGGCTACACCTTC. This translates into CASNRGAYGYTF.

The V gene is TRBV5-5, the J gene TRBJ2-7; 9 bases map to TRBD1. The CDR3 runs 14 residues. The trim removed 4 bases at V and 3 bases at J, leaving 5 bases unmatched. Germline V lookup: CDR1 SGHKS, CDR2 YYEKEE (reference sequence). The CDR3 DNA follows: TGTGCCAGCAGCCCCGGGACAGGGATCTACGAGCAGTACTTC. This codes for CASSPGTGIYEQYF. Looking up the rest from reference TRBV5-5 and TRBJ2-7 gives the full variable domain: DAGVTQSPTHLIKTRGQQVTLRCSPISGHKSVSWYQQVLGQGPQFIFQYYEKEERGRGNFPDRFSARQFPNYSSELNVNALLLGDSALYLCASSPGTGIYEQYFGPGTRLTVT.

The chain recombines TRBV25-1 with TRBJ1-2; 11 nucleotides align to TRBD1. Germline lookup yields CDR1 MGHDK and CDR2 SYGVNS. The CDR3 covers 15 residues. J was trimmed by 7 bases and V by 2 bases; bases with no gene match: 6. CDR3 in amino acids: CASSEQDRGLGGYTF. CDR3 nucleotide sequence: TGTGCCAGCAGTGAACAGGACAGGGGGCTAGGTGGCTACACCTTC.

This clone was counted a single time. The rearrangement links TRBV28 to TRBJ1-6; D unresolved. The V gene lost 1 base and the J gene lost 1 base, with 8 bases spanning the gap. CDR3 length equals 16 residues. Germline V lookup: CDR1 MDHEN, CDR2 SYDVKM. CDR3 coding DNA: TGTGCCAGCAGTTTATCTCTCCCTTCCTATAATTCACCCCTCCACTTT. Translating it yields CASSLSLPSYNSPLHF.

The chain uses TRBV2 and TRBJ2-7, with D possibly matching TRBD1 (6 bases). The length of the CDR3 is 13 residues. CDR1 is SNHLY, CDR2 FYNNEI, per germline. Trimming pared 7 bases from V and 2 bases from J, leaving 12 bases between. CDR3 protein: CASNRDTAYEQYF. The DNA for the CDR3 is TGTGCCAGCAATCGGGACACTGCCTACGAGCAGTACTTC. Looking up the rest from reference TRBV2 and TRBJ2-7 gives the full variable domain: EPEVTQTPSHQVTQMGQEVILRCVPISNHLYFYWYRQILGQKVEFLVSFYNNEISEKSEIFDDQFSVERPDGSNFTLKIRSTKLEDSAMYFCASNRDTAYEQYFGPGTRLTVT.

The gene calls are TRBV27 and TRBJ2-1, with 8 bases fitting TRBD2. Germline assignment: CDR1 MNHEY and CDR2 SMNVEV (reference sequence). V was pared by 5 bases and J by 9 bases, with 6 bases of the junction left unmatched. The CDR3 contains 13 residues. This CDR3 is CASSLGLVSEQFF. Here the CDR3 DNA reads TGTGCCAGCAGTCTGGGACTAGTTAGTGAGCAGTTCTTC.

This chain joins TRBV3-1 (or the pseudogene TRBV3-2) and TRBJ2-7, with TRBD2 matching 12 bases. The CDR3 totals 19 residues. In germline, CDR1 is LGHDT, CDR2 YNNKEL (reference sequence). Trimming at V came to 0 bases and at J to 4 bases, leaving 13 bases not matched to a gene. This CDR3 reads CASSQETPTRLAGVYEQYF. DNA of the CDR3: TGTGCCAGCAGCCAAGAGACCCCCACCCGACTAGCGGGAGTTTACGAGCAGTACTTC.

V is TRBV5-1 and J is TRBJ1-5; D perhaps matches TRBD1 (6 bases). Germline-derived CDR1 and CDR2 are SGHRS and YFSETQ. The CDR3 has 15 amino acids. Trimming cost V 4 bases and J 0 bases, with 11 bases left between them. CDR3 in DNA: TGCGCCAGCAGCCAACAGGGAAATAGCAATCAGCCCCAGCATTTT. As protein: CASSQQGNSNQPQHF.

The chain couples TRBV4-1 to TRBJ2-7, with a possible D match to TRBD1 (5 bases). Germline CDR1 and CDR2: MGHRA and YSYEKL. The CDR3 length is 15 residues. The V gene lost 0 bases and the J gene lost 1 base, with 10 bases spanning the gap. The DNA of the CDR3 is TGCGCCAGCAGCCAAGATCCCGACAGTTCCTACGAGCAGTACTTC. Translating gives CASSQDPDSSYEQYF.

The chain links TRBV14 to TRBJ2-3, with TRBD2 identical over 11 bases. The CDR3 loop spans 18 amino acids. V was pared by 6 bases and J by 0 bases, with 11 bases of the junction left unmatched. The germline V gene encodes CDR1 SGHDN and CDR2 FVKESK. CDR3 sequence: CASRPSWGLAVSTDTQYF. CDR3 nucleotides: TGTGCCAGCAGACCTTCATGGGGACTAGCGGTTAGCACAGATACGCAGTATTTT.

V is TRBV4-1 and J is TRBJ2-7, with 10 bases identical to TRBD1. Germline assignment: CDR1 MGHRA and CDR2 YSYEKL. The CDR3 consists of 17 residues. After removal of 4 bases from V and 3 bases from J, the junction contained 12 bases not matched to a gene. CDR3 coding DNA: TGCGCCAGCAGCCCTTCCTTTGGGACAGGGGACCACTACGAGCAGTACTTC. This translates into CASSPSFGTGDHYEQYF.

The genes are TRBV2 and TRBJ1-1; 9 nucleotides line up with TRBD1. The length of the CDR3 is 13 residues. The V and J ends lost 6 bases and 4 bases, in that order; junction bases with no gene match: 3. Germline V gene data show CDR1 as SNHLY and CDR2 as FYNNEI. CDR3 bases: TGTGCCAGCAGCTGGGGACAGGGCACTGAAGCTTTCTTT. This gives the protein CASSWGQGTEAFF.

The V gene is TRBV27, the J gene TRBJ2-7, with TRBD1 matching 8 bases. J was trimmed by 7 bases and V by 4 bases; bases with no gene match: 9. Germline loops: CDR1 MNHEY, CDR2 SMNVEV (reference sequence). CDR3 size: 14 residues. In DNA, the CDR3 is TGTGCCAGCAGTTCCCAGGACAGGGCCAAGGAGCAGTACTTC. Protein: CASSSQDRAKEQYF.

This chain uses TRBV5-1 with TRBJ1-3, with TRBD1 as a possible D gene (5 bases). The CDR3 sequence is 15 residues long. Trimming cost V 0 bases and J 0 bases, with 7 bases left between them. Germline lookup yields CDR1 SGHRS and CDR2 YFSETQ. CDR3 in amino acids: CASSLVQDSGNTIYF. CDR3 in DNA: TGCGCCAGCAGCTTGGTACAGGACTCTGGAAACACCATATATTTT.

This clone was observed once. The rearrangement uses TRBV9 and TRBJ2-1, with D possibly matching TRBD2 (6 bases). This CDR3 has 14 residues. Trimming took 7 bases from V and 2 from J, leaving 13 bases between them. From germline, CDR1 is SGDLS and CDR2 YYNGEE. CDR3 sequence: CASGRGLPYNEQFF. Here the CDR3 DNA reads TGTGCCAGCGGGCGGGGACTCCCCTACAATGAGCAGTTCTTC.